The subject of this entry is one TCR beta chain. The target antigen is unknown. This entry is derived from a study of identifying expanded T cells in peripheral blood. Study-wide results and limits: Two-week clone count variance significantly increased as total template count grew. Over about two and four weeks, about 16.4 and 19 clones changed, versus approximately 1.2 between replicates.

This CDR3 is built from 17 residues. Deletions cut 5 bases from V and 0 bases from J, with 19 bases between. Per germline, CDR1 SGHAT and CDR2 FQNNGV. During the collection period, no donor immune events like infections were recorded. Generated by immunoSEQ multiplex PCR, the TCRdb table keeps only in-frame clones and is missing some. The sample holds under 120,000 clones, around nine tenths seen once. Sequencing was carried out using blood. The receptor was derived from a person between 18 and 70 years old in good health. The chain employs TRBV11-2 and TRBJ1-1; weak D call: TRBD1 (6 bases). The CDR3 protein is CASSPSGGADMNTEAFF. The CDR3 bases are TGTGCCAGCAGCCCGAGTGGGGGGGCGGACATGAACACTGAAGCTTTCTTT.